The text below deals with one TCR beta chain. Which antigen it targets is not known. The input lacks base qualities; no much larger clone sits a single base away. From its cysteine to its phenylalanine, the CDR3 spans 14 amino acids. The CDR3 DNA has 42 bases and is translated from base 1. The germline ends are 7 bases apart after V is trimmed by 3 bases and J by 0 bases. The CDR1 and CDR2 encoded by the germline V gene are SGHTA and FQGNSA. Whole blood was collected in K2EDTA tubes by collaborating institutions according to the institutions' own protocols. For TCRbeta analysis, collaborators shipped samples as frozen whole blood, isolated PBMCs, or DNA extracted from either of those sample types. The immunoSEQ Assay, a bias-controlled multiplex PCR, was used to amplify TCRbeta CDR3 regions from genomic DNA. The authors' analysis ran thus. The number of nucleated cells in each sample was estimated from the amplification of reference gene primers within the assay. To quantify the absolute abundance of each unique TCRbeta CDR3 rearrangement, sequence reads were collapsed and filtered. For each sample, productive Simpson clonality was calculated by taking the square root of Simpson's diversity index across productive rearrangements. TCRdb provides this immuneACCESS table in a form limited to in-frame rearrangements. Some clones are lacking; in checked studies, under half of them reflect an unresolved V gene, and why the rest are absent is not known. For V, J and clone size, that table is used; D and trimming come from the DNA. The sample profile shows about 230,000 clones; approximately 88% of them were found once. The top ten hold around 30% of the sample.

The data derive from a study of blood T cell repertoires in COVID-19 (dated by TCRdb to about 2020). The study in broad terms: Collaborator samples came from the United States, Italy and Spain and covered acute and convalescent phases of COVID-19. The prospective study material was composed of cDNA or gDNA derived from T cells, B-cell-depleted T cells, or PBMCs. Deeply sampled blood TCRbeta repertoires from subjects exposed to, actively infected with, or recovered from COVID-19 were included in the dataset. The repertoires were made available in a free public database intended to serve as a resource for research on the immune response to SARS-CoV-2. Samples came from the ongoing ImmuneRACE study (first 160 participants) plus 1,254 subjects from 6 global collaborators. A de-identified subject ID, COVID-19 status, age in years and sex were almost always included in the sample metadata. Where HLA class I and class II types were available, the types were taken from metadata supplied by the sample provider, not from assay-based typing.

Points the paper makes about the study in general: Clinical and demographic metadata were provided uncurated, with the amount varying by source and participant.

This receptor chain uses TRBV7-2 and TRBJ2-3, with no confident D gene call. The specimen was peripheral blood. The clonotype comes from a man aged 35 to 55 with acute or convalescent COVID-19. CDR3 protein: CASSFSVSTDTQYF. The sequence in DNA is TGTGCCAGCAGCTTTTCTGTAAGCACAGATACGCAGTATTTT.